This TCR beta chain was identified in a study of T cells in women clearing cervical HPV infection. Study in general: Donors had HPV16-related CIN3 or worse; 2 had invasive cancer. With HLA typing for only a few women, HLA confounding remains possible.

Comments on this clone: Antigen unknown. Read data end 3 residues before the CDR3 end; the end is taken from the germline J gene.

Broader study findings: Repertoire richness, not evenness, was significantly elevated in CIN3+ cases versus controls. Cases carried less TRBV6-7 than controls: approximately 0.1% versus 0.16%.

The CDR3 has 13 amino acids. The germline CDR1 and CDR2 sequences are SGHTA and FQGNSA. J lost 1 base, V lost 10 bases, and 4 bases had no gene match. Here immunoSEQ multiplex PCR was the method, and the copy in TCRdb shows in-frame clones only, minus some. The ten most abundant clones cover roughly 1.6% of a sample with tens of thousands of clones. The sample comprised blood buffy coat. The genes are TRBV7-2 and TRBJ2-4, with 7 bases that match TRBD1. This clonotype originated in a woman between 18 and 70 years old with a cervical HPV16 infection that either progressed to CIN3+ or cleared (not recorded which). The CDR3 reads CATSTGAKNIQYF. Incomplete CDR3 DNA: TGTGCCACCTCGACAGGGGCCAAAAACATT.